These 4 T cell receptor beta chains came from one sample sequenced in a study of early T cells in non-severe SARS-CoV-2 infection. TCRdb itself ran the 5' RACE reads through MiXCR, one entry per CDR3 protein. The sample yields 30,000 to 40,000 distinct CDR3 sequences, roughly 7.1% seen once. Sequenced material: whole blood, taken at baseline. The source of these receptors is an adult who was a healthcare worker with PCR-confirmed SARS-CoV-2 infection or an uninfected control (not recorded which).

This clonotype turned up a few times. One end of the junction is discordant with germline, which a read error may explain. The rearrangement links TRBV27 to TRBJ2-1; tentatively, D is TRBD2 (8 bases). The CDR3 runs to 14 residues. Germline CDR1 is MNHEY and CDR2 is SMNVEV (reference sequence). CDR3 protein: CASSAGTVTGRESF. The CDR3 region has the DNA TGTGCCAGCAGTGCCGGGACAGTGACCGGGAGGGAGTCCTTC.

This clonotype was detected many times. The rearrangement uses TRBV2 and TRBJ1-5; the D is unclear. Trimming took off 8 bases at V and 0 bases at J, with 8 bases between the two ends. CDR1 is SNHLY and CDR2 is FYNNEI in the germline V gene. The CDR3 is 13 residues long. The CDR3, as DNA: TGTGCCAGCGGCGCAAATAGCAATCAGCCCCAGCATTTT. Amino acid sequence: CASGANSNQPQHF.

In its sample, this clonotype was seen many times. The J gene is TRBJ2-1, the V gene TRBV7-9; no firm D call. This CDR3 contains 11 residues. Germline V lookup: CDR1 SEHNR, CDR2 FQNEAQ (reference sequence). The ends were cut back, 5 bases at V and 10 bases at J, with 9 bases in the middle. Here the CDR3 DNA reads TGTGCCAGCAGCCTAGACTTGGAGCAGTTCTTC. This translates into CASSLDLEQFF.

This clonotype was found a few times. The V and J genes are TRBV28 and TRBJ2-7, with TRBD2 as a possible D gene (6 bases). V dropped 7 bases and J dropped 0 bases, with 16 bases sitting between them. There are 15 residues in the CDR3. Germline V gives CDR1 MDHEN, CDR2 SYDVKM. The CDR3 region is CASTTSGGNSYEQYF. In DNA, the CDR3 is TGTGCCAGCACCACCTCCGGAGGGAACTCCTACGAGCAGTACTTC.